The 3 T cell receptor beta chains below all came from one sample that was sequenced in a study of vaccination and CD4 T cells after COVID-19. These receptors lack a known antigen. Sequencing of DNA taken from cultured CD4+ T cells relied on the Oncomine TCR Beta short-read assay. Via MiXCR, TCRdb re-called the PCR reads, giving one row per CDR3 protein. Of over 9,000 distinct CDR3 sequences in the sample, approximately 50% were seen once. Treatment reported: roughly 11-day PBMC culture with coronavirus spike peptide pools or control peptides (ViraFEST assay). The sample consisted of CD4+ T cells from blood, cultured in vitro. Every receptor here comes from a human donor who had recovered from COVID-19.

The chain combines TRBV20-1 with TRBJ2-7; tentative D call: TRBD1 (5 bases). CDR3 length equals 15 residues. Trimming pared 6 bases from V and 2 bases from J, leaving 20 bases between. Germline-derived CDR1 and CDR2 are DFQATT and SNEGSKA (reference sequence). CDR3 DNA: TGCAGTGCGAAGCGAATAGGGGCCTCCGCCTACGAGCAGTACTTC. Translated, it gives CSAKRIGASAYEQYF.

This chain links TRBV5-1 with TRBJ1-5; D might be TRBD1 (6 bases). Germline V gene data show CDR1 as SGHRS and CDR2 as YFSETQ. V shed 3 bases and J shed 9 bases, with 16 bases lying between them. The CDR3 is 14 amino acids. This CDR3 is CASSSGQRGSPQHF. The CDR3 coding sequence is TGCGCCAGCAGCTCGGGACAAAGGGGTTCGCCCCAGCATTTT.

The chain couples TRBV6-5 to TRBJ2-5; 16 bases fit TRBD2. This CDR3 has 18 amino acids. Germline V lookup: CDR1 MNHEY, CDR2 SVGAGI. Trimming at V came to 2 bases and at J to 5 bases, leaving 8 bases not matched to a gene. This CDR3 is CASSYNPGTSGRGETQYF. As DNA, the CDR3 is TGTGCCAGCAGTTACAACCCCGGGACTAGCGGGAGGGGGGAGACCCAGTACTTC.